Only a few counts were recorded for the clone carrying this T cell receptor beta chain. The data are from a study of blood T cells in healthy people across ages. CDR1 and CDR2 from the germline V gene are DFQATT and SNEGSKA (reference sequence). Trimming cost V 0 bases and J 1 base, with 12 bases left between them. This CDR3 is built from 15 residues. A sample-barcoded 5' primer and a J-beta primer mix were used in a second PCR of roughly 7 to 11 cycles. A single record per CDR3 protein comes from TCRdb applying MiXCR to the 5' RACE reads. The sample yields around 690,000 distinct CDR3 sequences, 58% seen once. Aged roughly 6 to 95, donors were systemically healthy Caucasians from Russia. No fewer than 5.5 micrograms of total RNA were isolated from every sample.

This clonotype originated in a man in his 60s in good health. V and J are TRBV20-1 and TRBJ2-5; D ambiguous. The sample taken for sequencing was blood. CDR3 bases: TGCAGTGCTAGAGATCCTTCCGGAACCCAAGAGACCCAGTACTTC. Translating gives CSARDPSGTQETQYF.